The T cell receptor beta chain described here comes from a study of shared clonotypes between healthy human individuals. The germline V gene has CDR1 SEHNR and CDR2 FQNEAQ (reference sequence). V lost 7 bases and J 1 base, leaving 9 bases between the germline ends. The CDR3 runs to 13 residues. Study results and limitations: Generation probabilities of non-shared clonotypes were lower (relative to those shared by all four donors).

TCRdb keeps only in-frame clones here, not all; method: immunoSEQ multiplex PCR. The repertoire holds 1,400,000 or so clones, with approximately 98.5% as singletons. Remarks on this clone: What it recognizes is unknown.

The gene calls are TRBV7-9 and TRBJ2-3, with D unresolved. The sample comprised naive CD4+ T cells sorted from blood. Subset of the sample: CD45RA+ positively selected. This receptor was obtained from a man between 25 and 39 years old in good health. CDR3 amino acids: CASTRAGTDTQYF. The DNA of the CDR3 is TGTGCCAGCACCCGAGCAGGCACAGATACGCAGTATTTT.